The sequence of this T cell receptor (beta chain) was determined in a study of OX40 agonist ivuxolimab in advanced cancers. This CDR3 has 16 residues. With 7 bases removed from V and 7 bases from J, the gap between germline ends came to 22 bases. CDR1 is LNHDA and CDR2 is SQIVND in the germline V gene (reference sequence). Only in-frame clones appear in the TCRdb table, and some are missing; sequencing was by immunoSEQ multiplex PCR. This table has roughly 76,000 clones, 75% to 95% appearing once. J is TRBJ2-2 and V is TRBV19; the D is unclear. This receptor was obtained from an adult with an advanced solid tumor such as melanoma, head and neck, liver or kidney cancer. Specimen: CD4+ or CD8+ T cells sorted from blood, collected in a trial of the OX40 agonist ivuxolimab. In DNA form, the CDR3 reads TGTGCCAGTACACAAGACTGGATGGGGAACGTCGGGGAGCTGTTTTTT. Amino acid sequence: CASTQDWMGNVGELFF.